Given below is one TCR beta chain in context. Its antigen is unidentified. Second-dose timings of about 4 or about 12 weeks were pooled. The assay was immunoSEQ multiplex PCR, and TCRdb's table has in-frame clones only and misses some. This table has 70,000 to 85,000 clones, under 90% appearing once. This sample is part of a study of T cell responses to AZD1222 COVID-19 vaccine. Trimming removed 7 bases from V and 5 bases from J, with 17 bases in between. Germline V gene sequence: CDR1 MNHEY, CDR2 SVGAGI. This CDR3 region has 14 residues. The study, taken as a whole, reports: The sample set comprised mostly white British donors with more females, and clonal diversity was possibly underestimated.

This receptor was identified in an adult who received the AZD1222 COVID-19 vaccine. This sequence joins TRBV6-5 and TRBJ1-2; tentatively, D is TRBD1 (6 bases). The material sequenced was peripheral blood, taken 28 days after the second AZD1222 dose. CDR3 in DNA: TGTGCCAGCACTAACGGGGGGGCGAGGTATGGCTACACCTTC. This gives the protein CASTNGGARYGYTF.